This T cell receptor beta chain was captured in a study of blood T cell repertoires in COVID-19 (TCRdb year 2020). About the investigation overall: Collaborator samples came from the United States, Italy and Spain and covered acute and convalescent phases of COVID-19. Deeply sampled blood TCRbeta repertoires from subjects exposed to, actively infected with, or recovered from COVID-19 were included in the dataset. Nearly every sample came with metadata listing a de-identified subject ID, COVID-19 status, age in years and sex. The samples were drawn from two sources: the first 160 participants of the ongoing ImmuneRACE study, and 950 to 1,500 subjects contributed by 6 global collaborators. The repertoires were made available in a free public database intended to serve as a resource for research on the immune response to SARS-CoV-2. The material from the prospective study consisted of cDNA or gDNA derived from T cells, B-cell-depleted T cells, or PBMCs. Where available, HLA class I and class II types were obtained from metadata supplied by the sample provider rather than from assay-based typing.

Worth noting for this clone: This clone's antigen is unknown. Base qualities are not provided; no much larger clone lies one nucleotide away.

The immunoSEQ Assay, a bias-controlled multiplex PCR, was used to amplify TCRbeta CDR3 regions from genomic DNA. In the source study's methods: The number of nucleated cells in each sample was estimated from the amplification of reference gene primers within the assay. To quantify the absolute abundance of each unique TCRbeta CDR3 rearrangement, sequence reads were collapsed and filtered. For each sample, productive Simpson clonality was calculated as the square root of Simpson's diversity index over productive rearrangements. TCRdb holds this immuneACCESS table with in-frame rearrangements only. Some clones are missing; in checked studies, unresolved V genes explain under half, and the rest has no known cause. The V and J calls and clone size were taken over from that table, and D and trimming were inferred from the DNA. A total of roughly 410,000 clones appear in this sample, more than 80% of them only once. The top ten clonotypes cover 1% to 1.5% of the sample.

CDR1 and CDR2 were assigned from the germline V gene (reference sequence) as LNHDA and SQIVND. The trim is 5 bases for V and 3 bases for J, with a gap of 8 bases between the germline ends. Reading from cysteine to phenylalanine, the CDR3 counts 13 amino acids. Only the CDR3 part of the read is kept: 39 bases, read in frame from the first base. The collaborating institutions used their own protocols to collect whole blood in K2EDTA tubes. Collaborator samples were shipped for TCRbeta analysis as frozen whole blood, isolated PBMCs, or DNA extracted from either sample type. Findings and caveats that apply to the study as a whole: Clinical and demographic metadata were provided uncurated, with the amount varying by source and participant.

The chain uses TRBV19 and TRBJ1-3, with no D gene named confidently. Input material: peripheral blood. The origin of this receptor is a man between 35 and 55 years old with acute or convalescent COVID-19. Here the CDR3 is given as CASSGELGNTIYF. The DNA reads TGTGCCAGTAGTGGAGAGCTTGGAAACACCATATATTTT.